The following is a T cell receptor beta chain sequence with its context. The V and J ends lost 1 base and 9 bases respectively, with 10 bases between them. CDR3 length equals 14 residues. These data originate in a study of identical twins. Healthy Caucasians alone served as donors. TCRdb reprocessed the 5' RACE reads with MiXCR, giving one entry per CDR3 protein. The sample includes roughly 750,000 distinct CDR3 sequences, 21% of them seen just once. These data were likewise used in another study, on T cells expressing NK-cell markers. From that report: Sorted CD3+CD56+NKG2C+, CD3+CD56+NKG2C- and CD3+CD56-NKG2C+ T cells provided the TCR beta repertoires.

Sequencing was carried out using PBMCs. The TCR comes from a woman under 30 in good health. The chain recombines TRBV12-3 or TRBV12-4 with TRBJ1-6; D unclear. The CDR3 loop is CASSLGQLGSPLHF. The CDR3 DNA sequence: TGTGCCAGCAGTTTAGGGCAGTTAGGTTCACCCCTCCACTTT.